A single sample gave rise to the 8 T cell receptor beta chains below, sequenced in a study of response to subunit inactivated influenza vaccine. TCRdb analysed the RT-PCR reads with MiXCR anew, one entry per CDR3 protein. The sample consists of hundreds of thousands of distinct CDR3 sequences, roughly 27% of them appearing once. The sequenced sample was CD4+ T cells sorted from PBMCs, obtained 5 days after vaccination. The receptor set was obtained from a man aged 50-59 years who received an inactivated influenza vaccine.

This clonotype has just a few counts. The J gene is TRBJ2-4, the V gene TRBV28; 8 bases map to TRBD2. CDR1 and CDR2 (germline): MDHEN, SYDVKM. The trim removed 5 bases at V and 0 bases at J, leaving 6 bases unmatched. This CDR3 comprises 16 residues. CDR3: CASSPLAVIAKNIQYF. CDR3 DNA sequence: TGTGCCAGCAGTCCACTAGCGGTAATAGCCAAAAACATTCAGTACTTC.

The gene calls are TRBV7-2 and TRBJ2-7; possible D gene TRBD1, 5 bases. This CDR3 comprises 13 residues. Per the germline V gene, CDR1 is SGHTA and CDR2 is FQGNSA. With 2 bases removed from V and 5 bases from J, the gap between germline ends came to 10 bases. CDR3 residues: CASSLWTSNEQYF. DNA of the CDR3: TGTGCCAGCAGCTTATGGACAAGCAACGAGCAGTACTTC.

This clonotype was seen more than once but under ten times. J is TRBJ2-5 and V is TRBV11-1, with TRBD2 identical over 11 bases. This CDR3 has 20 amino acids. V trimming: 0 bases; J trimming: 2 bases; junction bases outside the gene matches: 14. Germline CDR1 reads SGHAT; CDR2 reads FQDESV (reference sequence). The CDR3 sequence is CASSLAPGSGGELAQETQYF. The CDR3 DNA is TGTGCCAGCAGCTTAGCGCCCGGTAGCGGGGGGGAACTAGCTCAAGAGACCCAGTACTTC.

V is TRBV27 and J is TRBJ2-5; unclear D gene. CDR3 length: 14 residues. V lost 4 bases, J lost 5 bases, and 14 bases lay in between. Germline V lookup: CDR1 MNHEY, CDR2 SMNVEV (reference sequence). The CDR3 DNA follows: TGTGCCAGCAGTTGGCGGAATCCGGATGAGACCCAGTACTTC. Its translation is CASSWRNPDETQYF.

This chain connects TRBV6-1 to TRBJ2-5, with D possibly matching TRBD1 (5 bases). Trimming pared 6 bases from V and 3 bases from J, leaving 23 bases between. Germline lookup yields CDR1 MNHNS and CDR2 SASEGT. This CDR3 contains 17 residues. DNA of the CDR3: TGTGCCAGCAGGGGAACTTCTGGGGCCACCTCTAAAGAGACCCAGTACTTC. It encodes CASRGTSGATSKETQYF.

In the case of this clonotype: At one end the junction does not follow the germline gene, possibly because of a read error. J is TRBJ2-1 and V is TRBV2, with TRBD2 as a possible D gene (6 bases). Germline CDR1 SNHLY, CDR2 FYNNEI. The CDR3 has 14 residues. The CDR3 nucleotides are TGTGCCAGCAAGGGGCGGGACTCCTACAATGAGCAGCTCTTC. Translation: CASKGRDSYNEQLF.

The table lists this clonotype with a few counts. This chain uses TRBV13 with TRBJ2-6, with unresolved D. V was trimmed by 3 bases and J by 0 bases, leaving 12 bases between them. Germline CDR1 is PRHDT and CDR2 is FYEKMQ (reference sequence). The CDR3 is 17 amino acids. The CDR3 DNA sequence: TGTGCCAGCAGCTTTGCCCGATCCGGCTCTGGGGCCAACGTCCTGACTTTC. It specifies CASSFARSGSGANVLTF. Based on the CDR3 plus reference TRBV13 and TRBJ2-6, the full variable domain is AAGVIQSPRHLIKEKRETATLKCYPIPRHDTVYWYQQGPGQDPQFLISFYEKMQSDKGSIPDRFSAQQFSDYHSELNMSSLELGDSALYFCASSFARSGSGANVLTFGAGSRLTVL.

The chain carries TRBV4-2 and TRBJ2-3, with 8 bases that match TRBD2. The V and J ends lost 0 bases and 0 bases, in that order; junction bases with no gene match: 5. Germline V CDR1 and CDR2: LGHNA, YNFKEQ. This CDR3 region has 17 residues. In DNA form, the CDR3 reads TGTGCCAGCAGCCAAGAGGCTAGCGGGCATAGCACAGATACGCAGTATTTT. Translated, it gives CASSQEASGHSTDTQYF.